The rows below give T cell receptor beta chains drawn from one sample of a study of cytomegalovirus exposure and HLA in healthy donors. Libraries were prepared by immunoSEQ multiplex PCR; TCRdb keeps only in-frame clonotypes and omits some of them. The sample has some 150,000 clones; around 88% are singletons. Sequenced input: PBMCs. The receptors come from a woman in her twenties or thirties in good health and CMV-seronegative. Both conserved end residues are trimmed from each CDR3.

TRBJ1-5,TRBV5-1,ASSLGGTGNQPQH
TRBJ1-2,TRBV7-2,ASSSDRGSGGYT
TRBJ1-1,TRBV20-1,SASSGRAF
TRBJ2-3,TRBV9,ASSATGASTDTQY
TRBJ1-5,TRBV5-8,ASSSGPGVQPQH
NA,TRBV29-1,SVEGQGVGNTIY
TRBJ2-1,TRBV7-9,ASSPWGGALNEQF
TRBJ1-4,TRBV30,AWSVIGFATNEKLF
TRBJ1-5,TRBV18,ASSPTGSAGGNQPQH
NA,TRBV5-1,ASSLWTSGTYEQY
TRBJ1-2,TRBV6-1,ASSEHGGAYGYT
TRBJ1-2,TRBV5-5,ASSRDRDGYGYT
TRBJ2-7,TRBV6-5,ASSRSGGAYEQY
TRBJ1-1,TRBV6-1,ASRGELVSEAF
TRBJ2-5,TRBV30,AWSVKNPSGTQY
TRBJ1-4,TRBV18,ASSPPEMREKLF
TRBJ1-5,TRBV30,AWSAGLNSNQPQH
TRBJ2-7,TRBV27,ASRRGFFYEQY
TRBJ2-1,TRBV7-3,ASSPRGKSYNEQF
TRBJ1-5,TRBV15,ATRGGQGDQPQH
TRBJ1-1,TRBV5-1,ASSPLDRGTEAF
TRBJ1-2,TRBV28,ASSSTGTPPYGYT
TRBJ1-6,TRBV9,ASSSHSGTPNSPLH
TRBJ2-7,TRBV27,ASSLSRSSGRFEQY
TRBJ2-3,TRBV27,ASRISGTGGAQY
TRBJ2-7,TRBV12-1,ASSRLKYEQY
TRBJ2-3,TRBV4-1,ASSQVQGNSDTQY
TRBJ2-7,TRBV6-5,ASSYSRGAYEQY